The sequence of this T cell receptor beta chain was determined in a study of post-analysis software for immune sequencing data. Sequencing libraries made from TCR beta cDNA carried unique molecular identifiers. TCRdb independently ran MiXCR on the PCR reads; one entry per CDR3 protein. The table shows 820,000 or so distinct CDR3 sequences, with approximately 57% occurring only once. Study-wide points: Controls had lower frequencies than patients of about 5 TRBV segments, which included TRBV5-6, TRBV5-1 and TRBV20-1. Batch-matched samples strongly co-clustered by F measure.

This CDR3 is built from 17 residues. With 5 bases removed from V and 0 bases from J, the gap between germline ends came to 17 bases. In this sample, this clonotype turned up a few times. Its antigen is undetermined. The V gene is TRBV12-3 or TRBV12-4, the J gene TRBJ1-5; D not resolved. This TCR came from a girl between 5 and 17 years old with multiple sclerosis. The sample comprised blood. CDR3 sequence reads: CASSPPTEYYSNQPQHF. CDR3 nucleotide sequence: TGTGCCAGCAGTCCCCCGACGGAGTACTATAGCAATCAGCCCCAGCATTTT.